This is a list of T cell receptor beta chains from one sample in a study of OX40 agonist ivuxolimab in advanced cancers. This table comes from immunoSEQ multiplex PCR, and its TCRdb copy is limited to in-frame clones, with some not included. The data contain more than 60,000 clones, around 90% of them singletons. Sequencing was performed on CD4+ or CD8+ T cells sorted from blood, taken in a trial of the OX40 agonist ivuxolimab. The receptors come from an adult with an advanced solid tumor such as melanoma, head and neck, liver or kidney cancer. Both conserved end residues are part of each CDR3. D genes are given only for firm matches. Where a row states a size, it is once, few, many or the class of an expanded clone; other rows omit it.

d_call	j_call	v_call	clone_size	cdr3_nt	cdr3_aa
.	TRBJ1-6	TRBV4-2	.	TGTGCCAGCAGCCAAGATACGGGGCCACTTTCACCCCTCCACTTT	CASSQDTGPLSPLHF
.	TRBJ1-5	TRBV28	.	TGTGCCGCTACAAGAGGGAATCAGCCCCAGCATTTT	CAATRGNQPQHF
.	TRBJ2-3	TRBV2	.	TGTGCCAGCAGTCCACCAGATACGCAGTATTTT	CASSPPDTQYF
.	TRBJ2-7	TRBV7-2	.	TGTGCCAGCAGCTTAGTTGCGGCACAGGGAGCCTACGAGCAGTACTTC	CASSLVAAQGAYEQYF
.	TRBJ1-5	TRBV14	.	TGTGCCAGCAGCCAAGATCGTGCCGGGCCCCAGCATTTT	CASSQDRAGPQHF
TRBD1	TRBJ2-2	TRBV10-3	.	TGTGCCATCAGTGAACAGGGGCAAACCGGGGAGCTGTTTTTT	CAISEQGQTGELFF
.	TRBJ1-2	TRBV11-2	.	TGTGCCAGCAGCTCTCTCAACTATGGCTACACCTTC	CASSSLNYGYTF
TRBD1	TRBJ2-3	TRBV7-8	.	TGTGCCAGCAGCTTAGCGCGGGACAGGGGCACAGATACGCAGTATTTT	CASSLARDRGTDTQYF
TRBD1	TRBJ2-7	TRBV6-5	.	TGTGCCAGCAGCCCCTTGGGACAGGGCTACGAGCAGTACTTC	CASSPLGQGYEQYF
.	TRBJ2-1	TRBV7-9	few	TGTGCCAGCAGCCACACTAGGGGGGCCGAGCACTACAATGAGCAGTTCTTC	CASSHTRGAEHYNEQFF
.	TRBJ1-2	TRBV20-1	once	TGCAGTGCTAGGGAGCGTGGCTACACCTTC	CSARERGYTF
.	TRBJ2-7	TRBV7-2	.	TGTGCCAGCAGCTTAGTAGCGCAGGGGCAGGGTTACGAGCAGTACTTC	CASSLVAQGQGYEQYF
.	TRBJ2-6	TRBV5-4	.	TGTGCCAGCAGCTTGGACAGTTCGGGGGCCAACGTCCTGACTTTC	CASSLDSSGANVLTF
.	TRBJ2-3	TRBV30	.	TGTGCCTGGAGTGTATTGGGGGCTTCCACAGATACGCAGTATTTT	CAWSVLGASTDTQYF
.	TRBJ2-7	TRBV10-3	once	TGTGCCATCAGTAAGGACTCCTACGAGCAGTACTTC	CAISKDSYEQYF
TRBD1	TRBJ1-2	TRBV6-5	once	TGTGCCAGCAGTCCGAATACCCAAGGGACAGCTGGCTACACCTTC	CASSPNTQGTAGYTF
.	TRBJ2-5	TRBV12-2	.	TGTGCAAGGCGCTTAGGGGGGCAGGGGACTCAAGAGACCCAGTACTTC	CARRLGGQGTQETQYF
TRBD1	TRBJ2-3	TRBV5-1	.	TGCGCCAGCAGCTTGCAGGGACAGGGGGGAGATACGCAGTATTTT	CASSLQGQGGDTQYF
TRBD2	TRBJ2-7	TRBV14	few	TGTGCCAGCAGCCGAGGCGGGAGTGGGTACGAGCAGTACTTC	CASSRGGSGYEQYF
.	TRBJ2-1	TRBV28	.	TGTGCCAGCAGTTTATTAGTCCGAGTGGATGAGCAGTTCTTC	CASSLLVRVDEQFF
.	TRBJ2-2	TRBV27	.	TGTGCCAGCAAGGAAGGTCTACTAAACACCGGGGAGCTGTTTTTT	CASKEGLLNTGELFF
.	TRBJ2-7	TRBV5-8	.	TGTGCCAGCAGCTTTGCGGGGGCTCGGGACGAGCAGTACTTC	CASSFAGARDEQYF
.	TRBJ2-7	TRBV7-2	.	TGTGCCAGCAGACAGGGATCCGACGAGCAGTACTTC	CASRQGSDEQYF
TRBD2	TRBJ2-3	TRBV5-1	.	TGCGCCAGCAGCTTGCTAGCGGGAGGGGCAGATACGCAGTATTTT	CASSLLAGGADTQYF
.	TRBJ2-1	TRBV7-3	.	TGTGCCAGCAGCTTAAGGCAGGCCACCAATGAGCAGTTCTTC	CASSLRQATNEQFF